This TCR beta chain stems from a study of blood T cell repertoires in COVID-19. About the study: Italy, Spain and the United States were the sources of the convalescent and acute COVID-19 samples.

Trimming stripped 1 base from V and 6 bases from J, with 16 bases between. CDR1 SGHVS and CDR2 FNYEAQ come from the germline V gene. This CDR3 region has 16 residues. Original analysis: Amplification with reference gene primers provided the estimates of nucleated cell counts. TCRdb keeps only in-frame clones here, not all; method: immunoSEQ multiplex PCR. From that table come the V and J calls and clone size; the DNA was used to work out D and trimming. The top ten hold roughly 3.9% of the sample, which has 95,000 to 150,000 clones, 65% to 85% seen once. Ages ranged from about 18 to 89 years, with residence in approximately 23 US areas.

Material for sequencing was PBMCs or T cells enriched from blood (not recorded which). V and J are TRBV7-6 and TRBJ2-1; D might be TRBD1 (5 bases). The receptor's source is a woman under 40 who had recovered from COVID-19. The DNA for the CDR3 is TGTGCCAGCAGCTTAGAGGGGTCTAGATGGGTCAATGAGCAGTTCTTC. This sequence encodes CASSLEGSRWVNEQFF.